This is a list of T cell receptor beta chains from one sample in a study of T cells in Graves' hyperthyroidism and ophthalmopathy. Each CDR3 protein is one row after TCRdb ran MiXCR on the multiplex PCR reads. The top ten clones hold about 19% of a sample with 400,000 or so distinct CDR3 sequences, approximately 15% of them seen once. The sample comprised blood. All receptors come from a woman in her thirties with Graves' ophthalmopathy. Each CDR3 is given with its conserved first and last residue. Each record gives: D gene, V gene, J gene, CDR3 length, clone size, CDR3 protein, CDR3 DNA. D genes are given only for firm matches. Some rows have no size entry. The others give once, few or many, or a class for an expanded clone.

D gene: .; V gene: TRBV20-1; J gene: TRBJ1-5; CDR3 length: 14; clone size: few; CDR3 protein: CSAGEGPINQPQHF; CDR3 DNA: TGCAGTGCTGGGGAGGGACCGATAAATCAGCCCCAGCATTTT
D gene: TRBD2; V gene: TRBV12-3/TRBV12-4; J gene: TRBJ2-5; CDR3 length: 17; clone size: many; CDR3 protein: CASSDQSGLAGRKTQYF; CDR3 DNA: TGTGCCAGCAGTGACCAATCCGGACTAGCGGGGAGGAAGACCCAGTACTTC
D gene: .; V gene: TRBV3-1; J gene: TRBJ2-7; CDR3 length: 13; clone size: many; CDR3 protein: CASSQSGAYEQYF; CDR3 DNA: TGTGCCAGCAGCCAATCGGGCGCCTACGAGCAGTACTTC
D gene: .; V gene: TRBV7-2; J gene: TRBJ2-3; CDR3 length: 15; clone size: few; CDR3 protein: CASSFRQGGRDTQYF; CDR3 DNA: TGTGCCAGCAGCTTCAGGCAGGGGGGCAGAGATACGCAGTATTTT
D gene: TRBD1; V gene: TRBV9; J gene: TRBJ1-6; CDR3 length: 15; clone size: many; CDR3 protein: CASSDRVGDNSPLHF; CDR3 DNA: TGTGCCAGCAGTGACAGGGTAGGCGATAATTCACCCCTCCACTTT
D gene: TRBD2; V gene: TRBV9; J gene: TRBJ2-2; CDR3 length: 17; clone size: .; CDR3 protein: CASSEHGGAVGSGELFF; CDR3 DNA: TGTGCCAGCAGCGAGCACGGGGGGGCCGTTGGTAGCGGGGAGCTGTTTTTT
D gene: .; V gene: TRBV5-5; J gene: TRBJ1-1; CDR3 length: 14; clone size: many; CDR3 protein: CASSLFSQDTEAFF; CDR3 DNA: TGTGCCAGCAGCCTCTTTTCCCAGGACACTGAAGCTTTCTTT
D gene: .; V gene: TRBV7-8; J gene: TRBJ1-2; CDR3 length: 14; clone size: many; CDR3 protein: CASSFGTAPYGYTF; CDR3 DNA: TGTGCCAGCAGCTTTGGTACGGCACCCTATGGCTACACCTTC
D gene: .; V gene: TRBV10-3; J gene: TRBJ2-4; CDR3 length: 15; clone size: .; CDR3 protein: CAISALGVLVNIQYF; CDR3 DNA: TGTGCCATCAGTGCTTTGGGGGTCTTAGTTAACATTCAGTACTTC
D gene: TRBD1; V gene: TRBV20-1; J gene: TRBJ2-3; CDR3 length: 14; clone size: .; CDR3 protein: CSAETGGFTDTQYF; CDR3 DNA: TGCAGTGCGGAGACAGGGGGATTCACAGATACGCAGTATTTT
D gene: .; V gene: TRBV28; J gene: TRBJ1-2; CDR3 length: 15; clone size: many; CDR3 protein: CASSFVGRDGYGYTF; CDR3 DNA: TGTGCCAGCAGTTTTGTGGGCCGGGACGGCTATGGCTACACCTTC
D gene: .; V gene: TRBV7-9; J gene: TRBJ1-5; CDR3 length: 16; clone size: many; CDR3 protein: CASSTSGGISNQPQHF; CDR3 DNA: TGTGCCAGCAGCACTAGTGGGGGAATAAGCAATCAGCCCCAGCATTTT
D gene: .; V gene: TRBV20-1; J gene: TRBJ1-2; CDR3 length: 15; clone size: .; CDR3 protein: CSARGGLRIGYGYTF; CDR3 DNA: TGCAGTGCTAGAGGGGGGCTCAGGATTGGCTATGGCTACACCTTC
D gene: TRBD1; V gene: TRBV29-1; J gene: TRBJ2-5; CDR3 length: 13; clone size: few; CDR3 protein: CSVDLTGGKTQYF; CDR3 DNA: TGCAGCGTTGACCTGACAGGGGGGAAGACCCAGTACTTC
D gene: .; V gene: TRBV9; J gene: TRBJ2-1; CDR3 length: 13; clone size: few; CDR3 protein: CASSVVGHNEQFF; CDR3 DNA: TGTGCCAGCAGCGTAGTAGGTCACAATGAGCAGTTCTTC
D gene: .; V gene: TRBV7-6; J gene: TRBJ2-7; CDR3 length: 14; clone size: few; CDR3 protein: CASSLGPDNYEQYF; CDR3 DNA: TGTGCCAGCAGCTTAGGCCCGGACAACTACGAGCAGTACTTC
D gene: .; V gene: TRBV28; J gene: TRBJ1-5; CDR3 length: 13; clone size: many; CDR3 protein: CASSLETLRSQHF; CDR3 DNA: TGTGCCAGCAGTTTAGAGACCCTCCGTTCCCAGCATTTT
D gene: TRBD1; V gene: TRBV20-1; J gene: TRBJ1-2; CDR3 length: 14; clone size: many; CDR3 protein: CSARDYRGNWGYTF; CDR3 DNA: TGCAGTGCTAGAGACTACAGGGGAAATTGGGGCTACACCTTC
D gene: .; V gene: TRBV3-1; J gene: TRBJ1-6; CDR3 length: 17; clone size: many; CDR3 protein: CASSQKGRGGVGPPLHF; CDR3 DNA: TGTGCCAGCAGCCAAAAGGGAAGAGGGGGGGTCGGTCCACCCCTCCACTTT
D gene: .; V gene: TRBV6-1; J gene: TRBJ2-7; CDR3 length: 15; clone size: many; CDR3 protein: CASSPGWAGDDEQYF; CDR3 DNA: TGTGCCAGCAGCCCCGGGTGGGCAGGGGATGACGAGCAGTACTTC
D gene: .; V gene: TRBV6-1; J gene: TRBJ2-7; CDR3 length: 13; clone size: .; CDR3 protein: CASSPGRNNEQYF; CDR3 DNA: TGTGCCAGCAGCCCGGGGCGGAACAATGAGCAGTACTTC
D gene: .; V gene: TRBV5-1; J gene: TRBJ2-5; CDR3 length: 15; clone size: few; CDR3 protein: CASSLIVGSEETQYF; CDR3 DNA: TGCGCCAGCAGCTTGATCGTGGGGTCGGAAGAGACCCAGTACTTC
D gene: TRBD2; V gene: TRBV7-9; J gene: TRBJ2-3; CDR3 length: 16; clone size: many; CDR3 protein: CASSELAGALTDTQYF; CDR3 DNA: TGTGCCAGCAGCGAACTAGCGGGGGCCCTCACAGATACGCAGTATTTT
D gene: TRBD1; V gene: TRBV5-6; J gene: TRBJ1-2; CDR3 length: 15; clone size: many; CDR3 protein: CASTLGQSGFAGYTF; CDR3 DNA: TGTGCCAGCACCCTGGGACAGTCGGGCTTTGCTGGCTACACCTTC
D gene: .; V gene: TRBV29-1; J gene: TRBJ2-7; CDR3 length: 12; clone size: .; CDR3 protein: CSCESTTYEQYF; CDR3 DNA: TGCAGCTGCGAATCTACAACCTACGAGCAGTACTTC
D gene: .; V gene: TRBV4-1; J gene: TRBJ1-4; CDR3 length: 15; clone size: .; CDR3 protein: CASSLQELVEEKLFF; CDR3 DNA: TGCGCCAGCAGCTTACAGGAATTAGTCGAAGAAAAACTGTTTTTT
D gene: .; V gene: TRBV27; J gene: TRBJ1-6; CDR3 length: 15; clone size: .; CDR3 protein: CASSLIWDKNSPLHF; CDR3 DNA: TGTGCCAGCAGTTTAATTTGGGACAAGAATTCACCCCTCCACTTT
D gene: .; V gene: TRBV5-1; J gene: TRBJ2-3; CDR3 length: 16; clone size: many; CDR3 protein: CASSLSKTASTDTQYF; CDR3 DNA: TGTGCCAGCAGCTTGTCTAAGACCGCTAGCACAGATACGCAGTATTTT
D gene: .; V gene: TRBV24-1; J gene: TRBJ1-2; CDR3 length: 13; clone size: many; CDR3 protein: CATGDGANYGYTF; CDR3 DNA: TGTGCCACCGGAGACGGAGCTAACTATGGCTACACCTTC
D gene: .; V gene: TRBV13; J gene: TRBJ2-5; CDR3 length: 13; clone size: many; CDR3 protein: CASSLRVLETQYF; CDR3 DNA: TGTGCCAGCAGCTTAAGGGTTCTTGAGACCCAGTACTTC
D gene: TRBD2; V gene: TRBV7-2; J gene: TRBJ2-1; CDR3 length: 16; clone size: many; CDR3 protein: CASSLGLGGVKNEQFF; CDR3 DNA: TGTGCCAGCAGCTTAGGTTTGGGGGGGGTAAAGAATGAGCAGTTCTTC
D gene: .; V gene: TRBV29-1; J gene: TRBJ2-5; CDR3 length: 13; clone size: few; CDR3 protein: CSVGPDRQETQYF; CDR3 DNA: TGCAGCGTTGGGCCCGACAGACAAGAGACCCAGTACTTC
D gene: TRBD2; V gene: TRBV7-2; J gene: TRBJ2-3; CDR3 length: 15; clone size: many; CDR3 protein: CASSLKRGGADTQYF; CDR3 DNA: TGTGCCAGCAGCTTAAAACGGGGGGGAGCAGATACGCAGTATTTT